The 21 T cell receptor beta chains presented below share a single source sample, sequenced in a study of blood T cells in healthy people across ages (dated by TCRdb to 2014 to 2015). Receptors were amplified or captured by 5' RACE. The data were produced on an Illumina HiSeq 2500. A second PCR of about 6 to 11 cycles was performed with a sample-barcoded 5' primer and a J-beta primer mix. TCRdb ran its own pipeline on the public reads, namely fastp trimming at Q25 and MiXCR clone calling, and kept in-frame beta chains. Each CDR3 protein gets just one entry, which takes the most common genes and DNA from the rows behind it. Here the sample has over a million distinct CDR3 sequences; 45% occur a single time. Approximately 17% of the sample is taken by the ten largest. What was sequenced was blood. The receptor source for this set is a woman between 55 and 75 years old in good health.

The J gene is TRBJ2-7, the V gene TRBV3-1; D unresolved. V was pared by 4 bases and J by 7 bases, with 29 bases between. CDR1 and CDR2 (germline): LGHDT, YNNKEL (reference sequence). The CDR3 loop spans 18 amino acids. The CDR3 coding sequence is TGTGCCAGCAGCCCCAAGTACCTTGGCGGAAGGCGCTACAATGAGCAGTACTTC. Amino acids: CASSPKYLGGRRYNEQYF.

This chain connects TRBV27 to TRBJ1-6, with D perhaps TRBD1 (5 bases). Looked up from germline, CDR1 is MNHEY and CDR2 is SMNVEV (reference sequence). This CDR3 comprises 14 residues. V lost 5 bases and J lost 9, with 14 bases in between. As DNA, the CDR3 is TGTGCCAGCAGTCTAAGGGCAGGGCTTTCACCCCTCCACTTT. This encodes CASSLRAGLSPLHF.

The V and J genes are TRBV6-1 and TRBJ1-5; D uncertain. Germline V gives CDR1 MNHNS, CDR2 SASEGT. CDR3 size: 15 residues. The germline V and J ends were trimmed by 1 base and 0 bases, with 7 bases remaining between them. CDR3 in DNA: TGTGCCAGCAGTGAAGGGCAGATTAGCAATCAGCCCCAGCATTTT. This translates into CASSEGQISNQPQHF.

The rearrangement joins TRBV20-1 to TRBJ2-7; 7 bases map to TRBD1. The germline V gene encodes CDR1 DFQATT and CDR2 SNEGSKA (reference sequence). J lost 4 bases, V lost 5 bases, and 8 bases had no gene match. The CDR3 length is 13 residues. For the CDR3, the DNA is TGCAGTGCTGCCACCGGGACAGCATACGAGCAGTACTTC. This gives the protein CSAATGTAYEQYF.

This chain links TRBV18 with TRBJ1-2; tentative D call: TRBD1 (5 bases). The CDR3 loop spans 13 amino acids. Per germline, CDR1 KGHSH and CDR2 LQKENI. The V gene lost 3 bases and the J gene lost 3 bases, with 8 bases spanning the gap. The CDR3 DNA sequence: TGTGCCAGCTCACCGCTACAGGACTATGGCTACACCTTC. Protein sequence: CASSPLQDYGYTF.

CDR3 DNA: TGTGCCAGCAGCCCGACGACAGGAAACACCATATATTTT. As protein: CASSPTTGNTIYF. The rearrangement uses TRBV11-3 and TRBJ1-3; D remains unclear. V lost 5 bases and J 4 bases, leaving 9 bases between the germline ends. Germline CDR1 SGHNT, CDR2 YENEEA. This CDR3 region has 13 residues.

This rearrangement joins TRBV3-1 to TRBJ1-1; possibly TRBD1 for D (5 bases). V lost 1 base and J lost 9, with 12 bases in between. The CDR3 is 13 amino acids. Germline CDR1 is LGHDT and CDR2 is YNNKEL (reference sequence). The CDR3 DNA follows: TGTGCCAGCAGCCAAGTACGGGGGAAACAAGCTTTCTTT. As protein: CASSQVRGKQAFF.

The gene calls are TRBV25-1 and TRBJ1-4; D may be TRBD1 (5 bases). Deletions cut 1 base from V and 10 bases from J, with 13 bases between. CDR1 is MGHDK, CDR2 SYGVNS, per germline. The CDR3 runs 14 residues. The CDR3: CASSEFREVGKLFF. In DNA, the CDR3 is TGTGCCAGCAGTGAATTCAGGGAGGTGGGAAAACTGTTTTTT.

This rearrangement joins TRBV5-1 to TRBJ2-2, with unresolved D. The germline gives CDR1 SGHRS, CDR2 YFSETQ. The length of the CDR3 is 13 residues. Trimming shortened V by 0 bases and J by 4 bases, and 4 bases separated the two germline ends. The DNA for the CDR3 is TGCGCCAGCAGCTTGGAGCTCACCGGGGAGCTGTTTTTT. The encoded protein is CASSLELTGELFF.

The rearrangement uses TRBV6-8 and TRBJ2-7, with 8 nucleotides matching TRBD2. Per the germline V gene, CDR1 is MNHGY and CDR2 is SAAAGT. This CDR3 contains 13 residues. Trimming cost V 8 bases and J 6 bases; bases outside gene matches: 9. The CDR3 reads CASGGTRYGEQYF. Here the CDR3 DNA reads TGTGCCAGCGGGGGGACTAGATACGGCGAGCAGTACTTC.

CDR3 nucleotide sequence: TGTGCCAGCAGAGCCGGGACAGACTACAATGAGCAGTACTTC. Its translation is CASRAGTDYNEQYF. The genes are TRBV7-2 and TRBJ2-7; TRBD1 matches 7 bases. Per germline, CDR1 SGHTA and CDR2 FQGNSA. J lost 7 bases, V lost 6 bases, and 12 bases had no gene match. The length of the CDR3 is 14 residues.

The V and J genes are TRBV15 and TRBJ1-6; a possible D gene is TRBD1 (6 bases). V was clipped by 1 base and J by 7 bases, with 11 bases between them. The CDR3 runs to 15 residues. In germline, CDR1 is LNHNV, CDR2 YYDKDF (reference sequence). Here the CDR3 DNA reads TGTGCCACCAGCAGAGGGGACACTGGAAATTCACCCCTCCACTTT. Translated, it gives CATSRGDTGNSPLHF. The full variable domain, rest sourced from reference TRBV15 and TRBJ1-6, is DAMVIQNPRYQVTQFGKPVTLSCSQTLNHNVMYWYQQKSSQAPKLLFHYYDKDFNNEADTPDNFQSRRPNTSFCFLDIRSPGLGDTAMYLCATSRGDTGNSPLHFGNGTRLTVT.

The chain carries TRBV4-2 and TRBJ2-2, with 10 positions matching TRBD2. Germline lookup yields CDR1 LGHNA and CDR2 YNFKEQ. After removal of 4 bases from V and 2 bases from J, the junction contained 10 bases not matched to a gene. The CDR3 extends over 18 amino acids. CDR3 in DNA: TGTGCCAGCAGCCCCGTCGCTAGCGGGAGAGGCAACACCGGGGAGCTGTTTTTT. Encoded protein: CASSPVASGRGNTGELFF.

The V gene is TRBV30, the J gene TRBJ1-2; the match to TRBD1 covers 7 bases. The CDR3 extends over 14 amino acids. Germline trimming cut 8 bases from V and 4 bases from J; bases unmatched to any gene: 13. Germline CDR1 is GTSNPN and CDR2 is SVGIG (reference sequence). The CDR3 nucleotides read TGTGCCGGAATAAGGGGGCGCGGTTCCTATGGCTACACCTTC. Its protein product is CAGIRGRGSYGYTF. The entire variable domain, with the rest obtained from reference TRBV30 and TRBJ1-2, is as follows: SQTIHQWPATLVQPVGSPLSLECTVEGTSNPNLYWYRQAAGRGLQLLFYSVGIGQISSEVPQNLSASRPQDRQFILSSKKLLLSDSGFYLCAGIRGRGSYGYTFGSGTRLTVV.

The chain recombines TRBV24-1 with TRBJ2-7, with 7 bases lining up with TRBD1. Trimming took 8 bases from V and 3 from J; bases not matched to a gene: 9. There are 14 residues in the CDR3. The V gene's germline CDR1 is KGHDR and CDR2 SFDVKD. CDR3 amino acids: CATTELGTDYEQYF. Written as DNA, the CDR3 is TGTGCCACCACCGAATTAGGGACAGACTACGAGCAGTACTTC.

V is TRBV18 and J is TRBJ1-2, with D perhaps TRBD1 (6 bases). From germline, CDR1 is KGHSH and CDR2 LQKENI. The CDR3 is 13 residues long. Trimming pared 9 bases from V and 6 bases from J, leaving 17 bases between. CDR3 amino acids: CASRTGIEDGYTF. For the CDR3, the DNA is TGTGCCAGTCGAACAGGGATCGAAGATGGCTACACCTTC. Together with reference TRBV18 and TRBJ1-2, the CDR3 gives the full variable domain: NAGVMQNPRHLVRRRGQEARLRCSPMKGHSHVYWYRQLPEEGLKFMVYLQKENIIDESGMPKERFSAEFPKEGPSILRIQQVVRGDSAAYFCASRTGIEDGYTFGSGTRLTVV.

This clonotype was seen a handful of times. The CDR3 protein is CATKLGREDREQFF. The CDR3 DNA sequence: TGTGCCACCAAGTTGGGGCGGGAGGACAGAGAGCAGTTCTTC. The rearrangement joins TRBV6-2 or TRBV6-3 to TRBJ2-1, with 8 bases that match TRBD2. Trimming took 10 bases from V and 10 from J; bases not matched to a gene: 15. Germline-derived CDR1 and CDR2 are MNHEY and SVGEGT. This CDR3 region has 14 residues.

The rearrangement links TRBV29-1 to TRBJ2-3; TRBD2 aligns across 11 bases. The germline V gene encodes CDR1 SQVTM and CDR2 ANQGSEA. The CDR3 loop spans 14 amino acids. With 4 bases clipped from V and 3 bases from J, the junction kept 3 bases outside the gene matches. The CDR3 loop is CSVARTSGTDTQYF. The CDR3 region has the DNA TGCAGCGTTGCTCGGACTAGCGGGACAGATACGCAGTATTTT.

The CDR3 region is CSARVEARTQYF. CDR3 in DNA: TGCAGTGCTAGAGTAGAAGCGCGTACGCAGTATTTT. This chain joins TRBV20-1 and TRBJ2-3; D gene unclear. This CDR3 contains 12 residues. Germline values: CDR1 DFQATT, CDR2 SNEGSKA (reference sequence). V was pared by 1 base and J by 8 bases, with 10 bases between.

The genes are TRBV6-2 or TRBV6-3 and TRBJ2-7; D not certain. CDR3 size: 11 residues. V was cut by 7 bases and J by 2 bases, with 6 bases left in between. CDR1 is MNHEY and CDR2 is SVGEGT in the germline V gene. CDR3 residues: CASTTTYEQYF. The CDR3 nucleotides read TGTGCCAGCACGACAACCTACGAGCAGTACTTC.

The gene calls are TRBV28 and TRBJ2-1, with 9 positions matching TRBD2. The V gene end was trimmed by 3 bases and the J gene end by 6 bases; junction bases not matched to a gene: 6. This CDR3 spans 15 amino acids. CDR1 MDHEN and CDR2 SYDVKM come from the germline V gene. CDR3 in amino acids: CASSFSGRARNEQFF. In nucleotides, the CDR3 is TGTGCCAGCAGTTTTAGCGGGAGAGCTCGCAATGAGCAGTTCTTC. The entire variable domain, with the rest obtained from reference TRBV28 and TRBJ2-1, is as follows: DVKVTQSSRYLVKRTGEKVFLECVQDMDHENMFWYRQDPGLGLRLIYFSYDVKMKEKGDIPEGYSVSREKKERFSLILESASTNQTSMYLCASSFSGRARNEQFFGPGTRLTVL.